The 4 T cell receptor beta chains presented below share a single source sample, sequenced in a study of shared clonotypes between healthy human individuals (dated by TCRdb to 2020 to 2021). Libraries were made using the immunoSEQ multiplex PCR assay. The table was pulled from immuneACCESS by TCRdb, which kept in-frame rearrangements only. Such tables lose some clones; where checked, under half of the loss comes from unresolved V genes, and the rest has no known cause. This sample has over 2 million clones in its table, and around 92% of those were observed once. The top ten clones comprise around 0.35% of the sample. Sequences were obtained from naive CD4+ T cells from PBMCs. Reading the label with the study, this specimen's cell subset or site is: CD45RA+ positively selected. The receptors here all came from a young man in good health. Some clones in this sample may be carry-over from other donors' samples.

This sequence joins TRBV25-1 and TRBJ2-3, with D maybe TRBD2 (5 bases). V was clipped by 2 bases and J by 8 bases, with 14 bases between them. Germline-derived CDR1 and CDR2 are MGHDK and SYGVNS. The CDR3 spans 14 residues. The chain's CDR3 is CASSERTALRTQYF. The DNA for the CDR3 is TGTGCCAGCAGTGAACGGACTGCCCTGCGTACGCAGTATTTT.

The chain carries TRBV28 and TRBJ1-2; D call uncertain. Between the trimmed V and J ends, which lost 2 bases and 2 bases, there was a span of 9 bases. This CDR3 contains 14 residues. Germline assignment: CDR1 MDHEN and CDR2 SYDVKM. The CDR3 reads CASSLQEWNYGYTF. The CDR3 coding sequence is TGTGCCAGCAGTTTACAGGAGTGGAACTATGGCTACACCTTC.

The genes are TRBV7-9 and TRBJ1-1; 8 bases map to TRBD1. V lost 3 bases to trimming and J lost 4 bases; unmatched junction nucleotides: 10. This CDR3 spans 16 amino acids. Per germline, CDR1 SEHNR and CDR2 FQNEAQ (reference sequence). The CDR3 DNA sequence: TGTGCCAGCAGCTTGGGGCAGGGGGCTAAGGGCACTGAAGCTTTCTTT. Translation gives CASSLGQGAKGTEAFF.

V and J are TRBV30 and TRBJ1-1; D is uncertain. Per the germline V gene, CDR1 is GTSNPN and CDR2 is SVGIG (reference sequence). V was clipped by 0 bases and J by 7 bases, with 27 bases between them. This CDR3 spans 18 amino acids. CDR3 region: CAWSVHQVLGIAVVEAFF. As DNA, the CDR3 is TGTGCCTGGAGTGTACATCAGGTTCTCGGGATCGCGGTGGTTGAAGCTTTCTTT.